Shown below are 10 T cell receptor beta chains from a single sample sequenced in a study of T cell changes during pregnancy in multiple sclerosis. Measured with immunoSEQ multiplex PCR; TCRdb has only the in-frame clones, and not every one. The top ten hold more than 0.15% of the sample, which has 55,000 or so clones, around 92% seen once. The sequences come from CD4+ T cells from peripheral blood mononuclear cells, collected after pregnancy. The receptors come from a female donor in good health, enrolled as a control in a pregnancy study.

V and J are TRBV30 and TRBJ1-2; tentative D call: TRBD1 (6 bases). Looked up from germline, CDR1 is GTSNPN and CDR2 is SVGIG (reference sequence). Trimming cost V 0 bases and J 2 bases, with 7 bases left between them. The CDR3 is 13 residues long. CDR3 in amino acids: CAWSVRGNYGYTF. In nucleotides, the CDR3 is TGTGCCTGGAGTGTAAGGGGGAACTATGGCTACACCTTC.

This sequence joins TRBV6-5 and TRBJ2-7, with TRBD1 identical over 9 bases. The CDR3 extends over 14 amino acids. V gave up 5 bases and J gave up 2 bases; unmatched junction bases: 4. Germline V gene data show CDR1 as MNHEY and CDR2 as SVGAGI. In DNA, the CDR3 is TGTGCCAGCAGTAAAGGGACAGGGACCTACGAGCAGTACTTC. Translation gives CASSKGTGTYEQYF.

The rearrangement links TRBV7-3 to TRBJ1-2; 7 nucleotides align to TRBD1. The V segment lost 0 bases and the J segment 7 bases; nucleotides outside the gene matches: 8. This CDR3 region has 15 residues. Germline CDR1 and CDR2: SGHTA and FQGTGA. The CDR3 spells CASSLTGDRVAGYTF. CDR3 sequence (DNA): TGTGCCAGCAGCTTAACAGGCGACAGGGTCGCTGGCTACACCTTC.

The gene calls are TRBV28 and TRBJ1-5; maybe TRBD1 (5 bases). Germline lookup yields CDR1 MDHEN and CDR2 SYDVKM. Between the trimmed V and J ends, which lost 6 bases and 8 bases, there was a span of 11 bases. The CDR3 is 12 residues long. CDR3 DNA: TGTGCCAGCAGAGCCTCAGGGAAGCCCCAGCATTTT. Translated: CASRASGKPQHF.

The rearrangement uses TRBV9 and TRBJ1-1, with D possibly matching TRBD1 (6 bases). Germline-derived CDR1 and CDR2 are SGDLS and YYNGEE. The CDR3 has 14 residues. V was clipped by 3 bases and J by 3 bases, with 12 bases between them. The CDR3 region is CASSARTGHTEAFF. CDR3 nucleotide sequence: TGTGCCAGCAGCGCGCGTACAGGGCACACTGAAGCTTTCTTT.

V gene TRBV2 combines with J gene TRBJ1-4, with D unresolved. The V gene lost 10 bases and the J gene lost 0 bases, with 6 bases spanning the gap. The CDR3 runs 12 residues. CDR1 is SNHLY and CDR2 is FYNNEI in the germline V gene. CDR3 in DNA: TGTGCCACTGGAGCAACTAATGAAAAACTGTTTTTT. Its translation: CATGATNEKLFF.

The CDR3 loop is CASSSGTGAGKNTEAFF. The CDR3 DNA follows: TGTGCCAGCAGTTCCGGGACAGGGGCGGGGAAGAACACTGAAGCTTTCTTT. The rearrangement joins TRBV28 to TRBJ1-1, with TRBD1 identical over 10 bases. Germline trimming cut 4 bases from V and 1 base from J; bases unmatched to any gene: 9. Germline loops: CDR1 MDHEN, CDR2 SYDVKM. The CDR3 consists of 17 residues. The full variable domain, its missing parts supplied by reference TRBV28 and TRBJ1-1, is DVKVTQSSRYLVKRTGEKVFLECVQDMDHENMFWYRQDPGLGLRLIYFSYDVKMKEKGDIPEGYSVSREKKERFSLILESASTNQTSMYLCASSSGTGAGKNTEAFFGQGTRLTVV.

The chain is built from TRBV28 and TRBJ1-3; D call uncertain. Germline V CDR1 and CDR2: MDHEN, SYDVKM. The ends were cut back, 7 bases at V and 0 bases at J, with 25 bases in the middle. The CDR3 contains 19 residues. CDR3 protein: CASTQSRYLIPSSGNTIYF. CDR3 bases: TGTGCCAGCACCCAAAGTCGGTACCTAATCCCGAGCTCTGGAAACACCATATATTTT.

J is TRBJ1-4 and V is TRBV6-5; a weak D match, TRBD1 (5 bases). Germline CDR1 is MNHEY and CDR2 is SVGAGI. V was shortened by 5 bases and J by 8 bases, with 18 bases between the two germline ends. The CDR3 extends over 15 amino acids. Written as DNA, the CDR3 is TGTGCCAGCAGTCCCTATATCAGGGATGGGGAAAAACTGTTTTTT. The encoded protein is CASSPYIRDGEKLFF.

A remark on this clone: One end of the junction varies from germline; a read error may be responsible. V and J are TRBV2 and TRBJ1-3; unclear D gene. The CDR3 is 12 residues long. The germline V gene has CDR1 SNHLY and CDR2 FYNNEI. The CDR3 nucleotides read TGTGCCAGCAGTGAAGCGCTTCAGAGGGTGGATTTT. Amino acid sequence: CASSEALQRVDF.